This TCR beta chain emerged from a study of shared clonotypes between healthy human individuals. The investigators split CD4+ cells into a CD45RA+ naive subset and a CD45RA-negative memory subset. The protocol was immunoSEQ multiplex PCR, while the TCRdb copy is restricted to in-frame clones and leaves out a portion. This table holds some 2 million clones, roughly 94% found once. This clone was seen just once. The CDR3 has 13 amino acids. The V gene end was trimmed by 3 bases and the J gene end by 6 bases; junction bases not matched to a gene: 3. The V gene's germline CDR1 is SNHLY and CDR2 FYNNEI. V gene TRBV2 combines with J gene TRBJ1-1; the match to TRBD1 covers 8 bases. The sample was naive CD4+ T cells sorted from blood. Subset specified: CD45RA+ positively selected. This receptor was identified in a man between 18 and 35 years old in good health. CDR3 nucleotides: TGTGCCAGCAGTGATCAGGGGGCCGCTGAAGCTTTCTTT. This sequence encodes CASSDQGAAEAFF. The variable domain in full, with the rest retrieved from reference TRBV2 and TRBJ1-1, is EPEVTQTPSHQVTQMGQEVILRCVPISNHLYFYWYRQILGQKVEFLVSFYNNEISEKSEIFDDQFSVERPDGSNFTLKIRSTKLEDSAMYFCASSDQGAAEAFFGQGTRLTVV.